The entry below describes one TCR beta chain. These data originate in a study of blood T cell repertoires in COVID-19. Study-wide context: Sample material is recorded as cDNA or gDNA derived from T cells, B-cell-depleted T cells, or PBMCs.

Study members were between about 18 and 95 years old and lived in 24 US regions. Cohorts were determined from participant-reported clinical history. Sequenced by immunoSEQ multiplex PCR; TCRdb stores in-frame clones only, minus some. This sample carries over 200,000 clones, more than 80% of them seen once, and the ten largest clones take 1.8%. The germline CDR1 and CDR2 sequences are SNHLY and FYNNEI. The V end was cut by 1 base, the J end by 5 bases, with 11 bases between. This CDR3 has 14 residues. The specimen was PBMCs or T cells enriched from blood (not recorded which). The TCR originated in a man between 60 and 75 years old who had recovered from COVID-19. The genes are TRBV2 and TRBJ1-2; no reliable D call. Written as DNA, the CDR3 is TGTGCCAGCAGTGAAGGGACTGTTAGGTATGGCTACACCTTC. Translating gives CASSEGTVRYGYTF.